This is a list of T cell receptor beta chains from one sample in a study of T-cell memory formation after mild COVID-19. TCRdb recomputed calls from the 5' RACE reads with MiXCR, one row per CDR3 protein. The repertoire holds some 210,000 distinct CDR3 sequences, with 27% as singletons. Material for sequencing was PBMCs or a T cell subset sorted from them (not recorded which). Every receptor here comes from an adult woman who had mild COVID-19 (a few samples of this study predate the infection). Cell type and time point are not known. The CDR3 runs from the conserved cysteine through the conserved F or W. Fields, in order: V gene, J gene, D gene, clone size, CDR3 length, CDR3 protein, CDR3 DNA. A D gene is named only where the DNA matches it firmly. Size tells how often a clone was seen (once, few, many) or the class of an expanded clone, and some rows leave it out.

V: TRBV2
J: TRBJ2-7
D: TRBD1
size: -
length: 14
CDR3: CASSAGGIRNEQYF
DNA: TGTGCCAGCAGTGCAGGGGGTATTCGGAACGAGCAGTACTTC

V: TRBV5-1
J: TRBJ1-1
D: TRBD1
size: -
length: 15
CDR3: CASSPGDRGSTEAFF
DNA: TGCGCCAGCAGCCCTGGGGACAGGGGAAGCACTGAAGCTTTCTTT

V: TRBV20-1
J: TRBJ1-2
D: TRBD1
size: -
length: 14
CDR3: CSARGQGVTYGYTF
DNA: TGCAGTGCTAGGGGACAGGGGGTGACCTATGGCTACACCTTC

V: TRBV5-1
J: TRBJ1-1
D: TRBD1
size: -
length: 16
CDR3: CASSLVYRGSNTEAFF
DNA: TGCGCCAGCAGCTTGGTTTACAGGGGATCGAACACTGAAGCTTTCTTT

V: TRBV6-1
J: TRBJ2-7
D: -
size: few
length: 15
CDR3: CASSLTSGTSYEQYF
DNA: TGTGCCAGCAGCCTGACTAGTGGTACCTCCTACGAGCAGTACTTC

V: TRBV15
J: TRBJ1-2
D: TRBD1
size: -
length: 16
CDR3: CATSRGQGATNYGYTF
DNA: TGTGCCACCAGCAGAGGACAGGGGGCCACCAACTATGGCTACACCTTC

V: TRBV25-1
J: TRBJ2-7
D: -
size: -
length: 15
CDR3: CASSVGSHSAYEQYF
DNA: TGTGCCAGCAGTGTAGGTTCGCATTCGGCCTACGAGCAGTACTTC

V: TRBV12-3/TRBV12-4
J: TRBJ2-1
D: -
size: few
length: 14
CDR3: CASSLRVSRNEQFF
DNA: TGTGCCAGCAGCCTTAGGGTTAGTAGGAATGAGCAGTTCTTC

V: TRBV29-1
J: TRBJ1-2
D: TRBD1
size: -
length: 12
CDR3: CSVRTGNYGYTF
DNA: TGCAGCGTTAGGACAGGGAACTATGGCTACACCTTC

V: TRBV5-1
J: TRBJ1-5
D: -
size: -
length: 16
CDR3: CASSLGAYIPLQPQHF
DNA: TGCGCCAGCAGCTTGGGTGCGTACATTCCGCTTCAGCCCCAGCATTTT

V: TRBV4-2
J: TRBJ2-3
D: -
size: few
length: 13
CDR3: CASSQDIGDTQYF
DNA: TGTGCCAGCAGCCAAGATATAGGAGATACGCAGTATTTT

V: TRBV20-1
J: TRBJ2-1
D: TRBD1
size: -
length: 18
CDR3: CSARVISDRGRADNEQFF
DNA: TGCAGTGCTAGGGTCATTTCAGACAGGGGGAGGGCCGACAATGAGCAGTTCTTC

V: TRBV12-3/TRBV12-4
J: TRBJ2-3
D: -
size: -
length: 12
CDR3: CASSSRSDTQYF
DNA: TGTGCCAGCAGTTCCCGGTCAGATACGCAGTATTTT

V: TRBV11-2
J: TRBJ2-7
D: -
size: -
length: 15
CDR3: CASSLGQWSPYEQYF
DNA: TGTGCCAGCAGCCTAGGACAGTGGTCACCCTACGAGCAGTACTTC

V: TRBV11-2
J: TRBJ1-1
D: -
size: -
length: 13
CDR3: CASSLEVRTEAFF
DNA: TGTGCCAGCAGCTTAGAGGTCAGAACTGAAGCTTTCTTT